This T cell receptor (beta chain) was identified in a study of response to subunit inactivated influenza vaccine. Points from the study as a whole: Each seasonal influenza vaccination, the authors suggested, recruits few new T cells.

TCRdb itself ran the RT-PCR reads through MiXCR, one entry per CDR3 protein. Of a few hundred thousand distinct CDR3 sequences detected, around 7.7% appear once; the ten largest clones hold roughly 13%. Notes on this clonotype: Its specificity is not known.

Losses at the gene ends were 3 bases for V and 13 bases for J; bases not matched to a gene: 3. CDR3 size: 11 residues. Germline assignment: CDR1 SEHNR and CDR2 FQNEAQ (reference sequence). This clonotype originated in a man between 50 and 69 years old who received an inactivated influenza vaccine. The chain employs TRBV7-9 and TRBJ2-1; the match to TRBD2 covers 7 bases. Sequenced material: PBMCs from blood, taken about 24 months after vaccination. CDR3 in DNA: TGTGCCAGCAGCTTGGGACTATTCCAGTTCTTC. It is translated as CASSLGLFQFF.